This is a list of T cell receptor beta chains from one sample in a study of long-term antiretroviral therapy in people with HIV. Method: immunoSEQ multiplex PCR; TCRdb's copy keeps in-frame clones and lacks some. The table lists about 40,000 clones, approximately 87% of them singletons. The sequenced sample was unsorted PBMCs, obtained 1.2 years after starting antiretroviral therapy. The receptor source for this set is a woman aged 50 to 60 with HIV. CDR3s include the opening cysteine and the closing phenylalanine or tryptophan. The D gene is left open where the match is weak.

j_gene	d_gene	v_gene	CDR3aa
TRBJ2-1	TRBD1	TRBV12-5	CASGYPIRDSNEQFF
TRBJ1-2	.	TRBV5-1	CASSDTEDGYTF
TRBJ1-1	.	TRBV11-2	CASSLQDFTEAFF
TRBJ1-2	TRBD1	TRBV5-4	CASSFRQGVNYGYTF
TRBJ1-2	.	TRBV18	CASSLTAGEESYTF
TRBJ1-1	.	TRBV13	CASSLDLGLNTEAFF
TRBJ2-7	TRBD1	TRBV29-1	CSVSESRTGTYEQYF
TRBJ2-1	TRBD2	TRBV11-2	CASSSRTSGGYNEQFF
TRBJ1-2	TRBD1	TRBV11-2	CASSLGTGGHNYGYTF
TRBJ1-4	.	TRBV2	CASSESSGATNEKLFF
TRBJ1-2	TRBD1	TRBV30	CAWINRGWYGYTF
TRBJ2-2	TRBD1	TRBV18	CASSPTGGANTGELFF
TRBJ2-7	TRBD1	TRBV5-6	CASSSRDRGYSYEQYF
TRBJ1-5	TRBD1	TRBV28	CASSLPRDRGRFGNQPQHF
TRBJ2-2	TRBD2	TRBV7-8	CASSLEPGGAGELFF
TRBJ2-1	TRBD2	TRBV12-5	CASGLSYSGGAVNEQFF
TRBJ1-5	.	TRBV19	CASTPEYSNQPQHF
TRBJ2-5	.	TRBV10-1	CASSESRGETQYF
TRBJ2-2	.	TRBV5-1	CASSPTVNLAGELFF
TRBJ2-2	.	TRBV5-4	CASARQDNTGELFF
TRBJ1-2	TRBD1	TRBV4-1	CASSQESTGSKILYGYTF
TRBJ2-5	.	TRBV14	CASSQRGSQETQYF
TRBJ2-5	TRBD2	TRBV5-1	CASSFGGGFQETQYF
TRBJ1-2	.	TRBV5-4	CASSPGARGYTF
TRBJ1-2	.	TRBV6-1	CASSEALLGGYYGYTF
TRBJ2-7	TRBD1	TRBV18	CASSQGQGSGNYEQYF
TRBJ2-7	.	TRBV5-6	CASSDDWGAVEQYF